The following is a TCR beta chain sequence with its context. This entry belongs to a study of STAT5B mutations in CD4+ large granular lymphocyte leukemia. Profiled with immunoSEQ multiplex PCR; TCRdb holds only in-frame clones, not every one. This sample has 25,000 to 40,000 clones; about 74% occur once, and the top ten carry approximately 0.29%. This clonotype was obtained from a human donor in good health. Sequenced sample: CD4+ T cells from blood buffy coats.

The CDR3 reads CASSPGGWPRDTQYF. As DNA, the CDR3 is TGTGCCAGCAGCCCCGGGGGCTGGCCAAGGGATACGCAGTATTTT. The chain combines TRBV11-3 with TRBJ2-3; D tentatively reads TRBD1 or TRBD2 (6 bases each). V was cut by 5 bases and J by 6 bases, with 18 bases left in between. The CDR3 consists of 15 residues. Germline V gene sequence: CDR1 SGHNT, CDR2 YENEEA.